This T cell receptor (beta chain) was profiled in a study of monozygotic twins with inflammatory bowel disease. Study-wide findings and caveats: Whereas healthy co-twins had higher TCRbeta diversity (inverse Simpson), IBD patients had lower diversity.

This CDR3 has 14 amino acids. Germline values: CDR1 SGHRS, CDR2 YFSETQ. TCRdb re-called the 5' RACE reads, yielding one record per CDR3 amino acid sequence without DNA. This sample carries a few hundred thousand distinct CDR3 sequences, with just over 2.5% going to the ten biggest clones. Points on this clonotype: What it binds is not known.

The sample was blood. The origin of this receptor is a human donor with ulcerative colitis or Crohn's disease, or a healthy co-twin of an affected twin (not recorded which). This chain links TRBV5-1 with TRBJ2-7. CDR3 residues: CASSLGFTSYEQYF. The whole variable domain, remainder taken from reference TRBV5-1 and TRBJ2-7, is KAGVTQTPRYLIKTRGQQVTLSCSPISGHRSVSWYQQTPGQGLQFLFEYFSETQRNKGNFPGRFSGRQFSNSRSEMNVSTLELGDSALYLCASSLGFTSYEQYFGPGTRLTVT.